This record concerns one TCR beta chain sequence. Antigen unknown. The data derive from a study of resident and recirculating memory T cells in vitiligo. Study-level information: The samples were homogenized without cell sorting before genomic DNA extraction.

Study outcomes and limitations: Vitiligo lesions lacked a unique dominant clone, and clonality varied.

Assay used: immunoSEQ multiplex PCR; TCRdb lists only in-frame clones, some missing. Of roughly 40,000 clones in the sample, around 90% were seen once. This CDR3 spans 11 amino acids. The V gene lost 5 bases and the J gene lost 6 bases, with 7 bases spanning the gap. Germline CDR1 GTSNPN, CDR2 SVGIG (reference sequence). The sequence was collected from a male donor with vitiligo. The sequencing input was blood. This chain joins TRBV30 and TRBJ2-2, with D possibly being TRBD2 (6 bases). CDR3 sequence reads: CAWGGSGELFF. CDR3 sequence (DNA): TGTGCCTGGGGGGGGTCCGGGGAGCTGTTTTTT.